The 18 T cell receptor beta chains given below trace back to one sample, sequenced in a study of OX40 agonist ivuxolimab in advanced cancers. Profiled with immunoSEQ multiplex PCR; TCRdb holds only in-frame clones, not every one. This repertoire shows fewer than 15,000 clones, nearly 80% found once; its top ten account for about a third. The specimen comprised CD4+ or CD8+ T cells sorted from blood, sampled in a trial of the OX40 agonist ivuxolimab. Receptors originate from an adult with an advanced solid tumor such as melanoma, head and neck, liver or kidney cancer.

The table lists this clone with a count of one. The chain carries TRBV5-1 and TRBJ1-1; D not resolved. This CDR3 has 15 residues. V lost 4 bases and J lost 0, with 13 bases in between. The V gene's germline CDR1 is SGHRS and CDR2 YFSETQ. CDR3 loop: CASSPILGVNTEAFF. CDR3 DNA: TGCGCCAGCAGCCCCATCTTAGGTGTGAACACTGAAGCTTTCTTT.

This clone was found once. The V and J genes are TRBV10-3 and TRBJ1-2; D call uncertain. The CDR3 consists of 18 residues. Germline loops: CDR1 ENHRY, CDR2 SYGVKD. Trimming took 4 bases from V and 1 from J, leaving 22 bases between them. CDR3 in DNA: TGTGCCATCAGTGGTGGTCTTCCCACTGCCCACGTTAACTATGGCTACACCTTC. Its protein is CAISGGLPTAHVNYGYTF.

The J gene is TRBJ2-1, the V gene TRBV6-6; D gene uncertain. Germline CDR1 and CDR2: MNHNY and SVGAGI (reference sequence). Trimming removed 4 bases at V and 6 bases at J, with 10 bases between. This CDR3 has 13 residues. The CDR3 protein is CASSWVRSNEQFF. DNA for the CDR3: TGTGCCAGCAGTTGGGTCCGGAGCAATGAGCAGTTCTTC.

This chain links TRBV6-4 with TRBJ1-1, with D tentatively TRBD1 (5 bases). This CDR3 region has 13 residues. Deletions cut 8 bases from V and 4 bases from J, with 14 bases between. From germline, CDR1 is MRHNA and CDR2 SNTAGT. The CDR3 DNA follows: TGTGCCAGCTGGGGGGGGGTTGGCACTGAAGCTTTCTTT. This sequence encodes CASWGGVGTEAFF.

The chain joins TRBV6-5 to TRBJ1-2, with 8 nucleotides matching TRBD1. This CDR3 comprises 15 residues. Germline CDR1 MNHEY, CDR2 SVGAGI. The V and J ends lost 2 bases and 2 bases, in that order; junction bases with no gene match: 4. CDR3 bases: TGTGCCAGCAGTTACGGGACAGGCTTGAACTATGGCTACACCTTC. Protein product: CASSYGTGLNYGYTF.

The CDR3 DNA follows: TGTGCCAGCAGTTTTTACTCTGGAAACACCATATATTTT. Its protein is CASSFYSGNTIYF. The rearrangement joins TRBV6-1 to TRBJ1-3; D is uncertain. The CDR3 loop spans 13 amino acids. Trimming shortened V by 5 bases and J by 0 bases, and 5 bases separated the two germline ends. Per the germline V gene, CDR1 is MNHNS and CDR2 is SASEGT.

The V and J genes are TRBV6-4 and TRBJ2-1; D ambiguous. The CDR3 is 14 residues long. Trimming removed 2 bases at V and 9 bases at J, with 14 bases between. The germline gives CDR1 MRHNA, CDR2 SNTAGT. The CDR3 spells CASSDVPVGGEQFF. For the CDR3, the DNA is TGTGCCAGCAGTGACGTCCCTGTTGGTGGTGAGCAGTTCTTC.

The chain links TRBV4-1 to TRBJ1-1, with D tentatively TRBD1 (5 bases). V lost 6 bases to trimming and J lost 5 bases, with 16 bases between them. This CDR3 has 14 residues. CDR1 and CDR2 from the germline V gene are MGHRA and YSYEKL. This chain's CDR3 is CASRSRGDGTEAFF. The DNA of the CDR3 is TGCGCCAGCAGATCACGGGGGGACGGGACTGAAGCTTTCTTT.

CDR3 in DNA: TGTGCCAGCAGTTTTTTGGGGAACACCGGGGAGCTGTTTTTT. As protein: CASSFLGNTGELFF. The chain carries TRBV27 and TRBJ2-2; no clear D. From germline, CDR1 is MNHEY and CDR2 SMNVEV (reference sequence). Between the trimmed V and J ends, which lost 3 bases and 1 base, there was a span of 6 bases. This CDR3 has 14 amino acids.

The chain links TRBV27 to TRBJ2-6; D call uncertain. The V end was cut by 2 bases, the J end by 0 bases, with 5 bases between. This CDR3 spans 15 amino acids. Germline V gives CDR1 MNHEY, CDR2 SMNVEV (reference sequence). CDR3 region: CASSLEFSGANVLTF. The CDR3 DNA is TGTGCCAGCAGTTTAGAGTTCTCTGGGGCCAACGTCCTGACTTTC.

The chain carries TRBV6-1 and TRBJ2-7; TRBD2 matches 8 bases. This CDR3 comprises 15 residues. Germline-derived CDR1 and CDR2 are MNHNS and SASEGT. Germline trimming cut 0 bases from V and 3 bases from J; bases unmatched to any gene: 4. The CDR3 DNA reads as TGTGCCAGCAGTGAAGCGGGTAGCGGGGTCTACGAGCAGTACTTC. This encodes CASSEAGSGVYEQYF.

V gene TRBV15 combines with J gene TRBJ1-3; D unresolved. CDR1 and CDR2 from the germline V gene are LNHNV and YYDKDF (reference sequence). V was clipped by 0 bases and J by 12 bases, with 21 bases between them. CDR3 length: 16 residues. The CDR3 sequence is CATSRDEVERIEDIYF. CDR3 in DNA: TGTGCCACCAGCAGAGATGAGGTGGAAAGAATCGAGGACATATATTTT.

J is TRBJ1-2 and V is TRBV5-1; 7 bases match TRBD1. Germline CDR1 SGHRS, CDR2 YFSETQ. J was trimmed by 8 bases and V by 0 bases; bases with no gene match: 4. There are 13 residues in the CDR3. The CDR3 protein is CASSLEVGGGYTF. The DNA for the CDR3 is TGCGCCAGCAGCTTGGAGGTAGGGGGCGGCTACACCTTC. Using reference TRBV5-1 and TRBJ1-2 for the parts outside the CDR3, the full variable domain is KAGVTQTPRYLIKTRGQQVTLSCSPISGHRSVSWYQQTPGQGLQFLFEYFSETQRNKGNFPGRFSGRQFSNSRSEMNVSTLELGDSALYLCASSLEVGGGYTFGSGTRLTVV.

This chain links TRBV11-2 with TRBJ2-3, with D perhaps matching TRBD1 (5 bases). Germline CDR1 is SGHAT and CDR2 is FQNNGV. CDR3 length: 16 amino acids. Deletions cut 4 bases from V and 4 bases from J, with 18 bases between. CDR3 sequence reads: CASSSRDSLDADTQYF. CDR3 sequence (DNA): TGTGCCAGCAGCTCCCGTGACAGTTTAGACGCAGATACGCAGTATTTT.

This clone showed up just once. This chain uses TRBV19 with TRBJ1-5; no firm D call. Germline CDR1 LNHDA, CDR2 SQIVND (reference sequence). The ends were cut back, 5 bases at V and 4 bases at J, with 9 bases in the middle. The CDR3 has 13 residues. The CDR3 sequence is CASSSLGNQPQHF. CDR3 nucleotide sequence: TGTGCCAGTAGTTCCCTCGGGAATCAGCCCCAGCATTTT.

V usage is TRBV9 and J usage is TRBJ1-1; 7 nucleotides align to TRBD1. Germline CDR1 and CDR2: SGDLS and YYNGEE. The CDR3 is 17 amino acids. The ends lost 0 bases at V and 1 base at J; junction bases unmatched: 9. CDR3 nucleotide sequence: TGTGCCAGCAGCGTAGCGGGACAGCCCTATCCGAACACTGAAGCTTTCTTT. Translated: CASSVAGQPYPNTEAFF.

This clone has a single count. The genes are TRBV19 and TRBJ1-2; TRBD1 is a possible D gene (5 bases). Germline V gene lookup returns CDR1 LNHDA and CDR2 SQIVND (reference sequence). The CDR3 is made up of 15 amino acids. Trimming shortened V by 0 bases and J by 4 bases, and 12 bases separated the two germline ends. DNA of the CDR3: TGTGCCAGTAGTATAGACGAGGGGAGAGGCTATGGCTACACCTTC. This gives the protein CASSIDEGRGYGYTF.

The J gene is TRBJ1-2, the V gene TRBV27, with TRBD1 identical over 9 bases. The germline CDR1 and CDR2 sequences are MNHEY and SMNVEV (reference sequence). The CDR3 has 14 amino acids. V trimming: 5 bases; J trimming: 5 bases; junction bases outside the gene matches: 6. CDR3 nucleotide sequence: TGTGCCAGCAGTCGACAGGGGGTTCGGTATGGCTACACCTTC. This codes for CASSRQGVRYGYTF.